These T cell receptor beta chains were read from a single sample in a study of blood T cells in healthy people across ages. MiXCR was run by TCRdb on the 5' RACE reads, yielding one entry per CDR3 protein. The sample includes hundreds of thousands of distinct CDR3 sequences, around 28% seen only once; the top ten take roughly a sixth. Material: blood. Every receptor here comes from a woman older than 75 in good health. Both conserved end residues are part of each CDR3. A D gene is named only where the DNA matches it firmly. The listing skips clone size in some rows; elsewhere it reads once, few, many or a size class.

CDR3: CASSGSSGDTQYF
DNA: TGTGCCAGCAGCGGATCGAGCGGAGATACGCAGTATTTT
J: TRBJ2-3
D: -
size: -
V: TRBV11-2

CDR3: CASSLGHPGGYGYTF
DNA: TGCGCCAGCAGCTTGGGTCATCCGGGGGGTTATGGCTACACCTTC
J: TRBJ1-2
D: -
size: few
V: TRBV5-1

CDR3: CASSLGQGGTQYF
DNA: TGTGCCAGCAGCCTCGGACAGGGGGGGACCCAGTACTTC
J: TRBJ2-5
D: TRBD1
size: many
V: TRBV7-2

CDR3: CASSWGQAGETQYF
DNA: TGCGCCAGCAGCTGGGGACAGGCAGGGGAGACCCAGTACTTC
J: TRBJ2-5
D: TRBD1
size: -
V: TRBV5-1

CDR3: CASSLGGPSGGVSYEQYF
DNA: TGTGCCAGCAGCTTAGGAGGGCCTAGCGGGGGGGTCTCCTACGAGCAGTACTTC
J: TRBJ2-7
D: TRBD2
size: many
V: TRBV7-8

CDR3: CASSKGGQNYEQYF
DNA: TGTGCCAGCAGCAAAGGAGGGCAGAACTACGAGCAGTACTTC
J: TRBJ2-7
D: -
size: -
V: TRBV21-1

CDR3: CASSFRSGGGEQYF
DNA: TGTGCCAGCAGCTTTAGGTCTGGCGGGGGCGAGCAGTACTTC
J: TRBJ2-7
D: TRBD2
size: few
V: TRBV7-8

CDR3: CSVERTVLNTEAFF
DNA: TGCAGCGTTGAACGGACAGTATTGAACACTGAAGCTTTCTTT
J: TRBJ1-1
D: -
size: -
V: TRBV29-1

CDR3: CASSTSGPTETQFF
DNA: TGTGCCAGCAGCACATCCGGGCCTACAGAGACCCAGTTCTTC
J: TRBJ2-1
D: -
size: -
V: TRBV21-1

CDR3: CASSVLTDTQYF
DNA: TGTGCCAGCAGCGTACTGACAGATACGCAGTATTTT
J: TRBJ2-3
D: -
size: -
V: TRBV9

CDR3: CASSLDPGREQYF
DNA: TGCGCCAGCAGCTTGGATCCGGGAAGGGAGCAGTACTTC
J: TRBJ2-7
D: -
size: many
V: TRBV5-1

CDR3: CANSDRTGGGTGELFF
DNA: TGTGCCAACAGCGACCGTACAGGGGGCGGCACCGGGGAGCTGTTTTTT
J: TRBJ2-2
D: TRBD1
size: once
V: TRBV7-9

CDR3: CAWTHGGGQVNYGYTF
DNA: TGTGCCTGGACTCATGGCGGGGGACAGGTTAACTATGGCTACACCTTC
J: TRBJ1-2
D: TRBD1
size: once
V: TRBV30

CDR3: CASSGPGTGTYEQYF
DNA: TGTGCCAGCAGCGGACCCGGGACAGGGACCTACGAGCAGTACTTC
J: TRBJ2-7
D: TRBD1
size: -
V: TRBV7-2

CDR3: CASSLRGGPDTQYF
DNA: TGTGCCAGCAGTTTGCGGGGGGGCCCAGATACGCAGTATTTT
J: TRBJ2-3
D: TRBD2
size: many
V: TRBV12-3/TRBV12-4

CDR3: CASSYSPGLTYNEQFF
DNA: TGTGCCAGCAGTTACTCGCCGGGGCTAACCTACAATGAGCAGTTCTTC
J: TRBJ2-1
D: -
size: many
V: TRBV6-5

CDR3: CAGRLGGGGSSADTQYF
DNA: TGTGCCGGCAGACTGGGCGGGGGGGGATCTAGCGCAGATACGCAGTATTTT
J: TRBJ2-3
D: TRBD2
size: -
V: TRBV12-3/TRBV12-4

CDR3: CASSLEGRPEETQYF
DNA: TGTGCCAGCAGCTTAGAGGGCCGACCGGAAGAGACCCAGTACTTC
J: TRBJ2-5
D: -
size: many
V: TRBV7-8

CDR3: CASSMTSVTDEQFF
DNA: TGTGCCAGCAGCATGACTAGCGTTACCGATGAGCAGTTCTTC
J: TRBJ2-1
D: TRBD2
size: few
V: TRBV7-7

CDR3: CASSQVDGDNEQFF
DNA: TGTGCCAGCAGCCAAGTTGACGGAGACAATGAGCAGTTCTTC
J: TRBJ2-1
D: -
size: many
V: TRBV4-2

CDR3: CASSPTSGSSRNEQFF
DNA: TGTGCCAGCAGCCCCACTAGCGGATCCTCTAGGAATGAGCAGTTCTTC
J: TRBJ2-1
D: TRBD2
size: -
V: TRBV7-6

CDR3: CASSHSSSYEQYF
DNA: TGTGCCAGCAGCCATTCCAGCTCCTACGAGCAGTACTTC
J: TRBJ2-7
D: -
size: -
V: TRBV7-2

CDR3: CASSLLSFGPDTQYF
DNA: TGTGCCAGCAGCCTATTATCCTTCGGCCCCGATACGCAGTATTTT
J: TRBJ2-3
D: -
size: many
V: TRBV5-5

CDR3: CASSLELAGGVFF
DNA: TGTGCCAGCAGCTTAGAGCTAGCGGGGGGGGTGTTCTTC
J: TRBJ2-1
D: TRBD2
size: many
V: TRBV7-2

CDR3: CASSNPTTRYF
DNA: TGTGCCAGCAGTAATCCGACTACGAGGTACTTC
J: TRBJ2-5
D: -
size: many
V: TRBV6-2/TRBV6-3

CDR3: CASSLGDRNTEAFF
DNA: TGCGCCAGCAGCTTGGGGGACAGGAACACTGAAGCTTTCTTT
J: TRBJ1-1
D: TRBD1
size: many
V: TRBV12-3/TRBV12-4

CDR3: CASSFRVGGNQPQHF
DNA: TGTGCCAGCAGTTTCAGGGTGGGGGGCAATCAGCCCCAGCATTTT
J: TRBJ1-5
D: -
size: many
V: TRBV12-3/TRBV12-4

CDR3: CASSDRGPNQPQHF
DNA: TGTGCCAGCAGTGACAGGGGACCAAATCAGCCCCAGCATTTT
J: TRBJ1-5
D: TRBD1
size: few
V: TRBV6-2/TRBV6-3

CDR3: CASSLSGENYGYTF
DNA: TGTGCCAGCAGCTTGTCCGGGGAGAACTATGGCTACACCTTC
J: TRBJ1-2
D: -
size: many
V: TRBV5-6

CDR3: CASSISGQGNTEAFF
DNA: TGTGCCAGCAGCATTTCGGGACAGGGGAACACTGAAGCTTTCTTT
J: TRBJ1-1
D: TRBD1
size: -
V: TRBV7-9

CDR3: CSVENTGEAFF
DNA: TGCAGCGTTGAGAATACAGGGGAAGCTTTCTTT
J: TRBJ1-1
D: -
size: -
V: TRBV29-1

CDR3: CASSQYIPVGGDEQYF
DNA: TGTGCCAGCAGCCAATATATCCCCGTTGGGGGAGACGAGCAGTACTTC
J: TRBJ2-7
D: -
size: many
V: TRBV3-1

CDR3: CSVGRLLSSNEQFF
DNA: TGCAGCGTTGGACGACTGTTATCCTCCAATGAGCAGTTCTTC
J: TRBJ2-1
D: -
size: -
V: TRBV29-1

CDR3: CASSLSTAQTEEQYF
DNA: TGTGCCAGCAGCTTATCGACAGCCCAAACGGAGGAGCAGTACTTC
J: TRBJ2-7
D: -
size: many
V: TRBV7-9

CDR3: CASSQDRLTQETQYF
DNA: TGCGCCAGCAGCCAAGATCGGCTAACACAAGAGACCCAGTACTTC
J: TRBJ2-5
D: -
size: many
V: TRBV4-1

CDR3: CASSQVVVGEGYGYTF
DNA: TGTGCCAGCAGCCAAGTGGTCGTAGGGGAAGGCTATGGCTACACCTTC
J: TRBJ1-2
D: -
size: many
V: TRBV4-2

CDR3: CASSRGVGEGYTF
DNA: TGTGCCAGCAGTCGAGGGGTTGGGGAAGGCTACACCTTC
J: TRBJ1-2
D: -
size: -
V: TRBV6-5

CDR3: CASSDSLQPQHF
DNA: TGTGCCAGCAGTGACTCTCTTCAGCCCCAGCATTTT
J: TRBJ1-5
D: -
size: -
V: TRBV7-2

CDR3: CASSKGTSGGSYEQYF
DNA: TGTGCCAGCAGCAAAGGGACTAGCGGGGGGTCCTACGAGCAGTACTTC
J: TRBJ2-7
D: TRBD2
size: many
V: TRBV7-2

CDR3: CASSLGPMDTEAFF
DNA: TGTGCCAGCTCACTAGGCCCTATGGACACTGAAGCTTTCTTT
J: TRBJ1-1
D: -
size: -
V: TRBV18

CDR3: CASSFFGAVVDNEQYF
DNA: TGTGCCAGCAGTTTTTTTGGGGCAGTGGTAGACAATGAGCAGTACTTC
J: TRBJ2-7
D: -
size: few
V: TRBV7-9

CDR3: CASSQPTPGQGNTEAFF
DNA: TGCGCCAGCAGCCAACCTACCCCGGGACAGGGGAACACTGAAGCTTTCTTT
J: TRBJ1-1
D: TRBD1
size: many
V: TRBV4-1

CDR3: CASRMDSTDTQYF
DNA: TGCGCCAGCAGGATGGACAGCACAGATACGCAGTATTTT
J: TRBJ2-3
D: -
size: many
V: TRBV5-1

CDR3: CASRLPGGEQFF
DNA: TGTGCCAGCAGGCTCCCGGGTGGTGAGCAGTTCTTC
J: TRBJ2-1
D: -
size: few
V: TRBV28

CDR3: CATSRSDSSYEQYF
DNA: TGTGCCACCAGCAGGTCGGACAGCTCCTACGAGCAGTACTTC
J: TRBJ2-7
D: -
size: -
V: TRBV15

CDR3: CASSPGSIQPQHF
DNA: TGTGCCAGCAGTCCCGGCAGTATTCAGCCCCAGCATTTT
J: TRBJ1-5
D: -
size: -
V: TRBV12-3/TRBV12-4

CDR3: CSARALGGAGRGYGYTF
DNA: TGCAGTGCTAGAGCCCTCGGAGGGGCAGGGCGCGGCTATGGCTACACCTTC
J: TRBJ1-2
D: -
size: -
V: TRBV20-1

CDR3: CATSRDFREDQPQHF
DNA: TGTGCCACCAGCAGAGATTTCAGGGAGGATCAGCCCCAGCATTTT
J: TRBJ1-5
D: -
size: -
V: TRBV15

CDR3: CASNSGGNGYTF
DNA: TGCGCCAGCAACTCAGGGGGCAATGGCTACACCTTC
J: TRBJ1-2
D: TRBD1
size: -
V: TRBV5-1

CDR3: CSAGDRYEQYF
DNA: TGCAGTGCCGGGGACCGTTACGAGCAGTACTTC
J: TRBJ2-7
D: -
size: -
V: TRBV20-1

CDR3: CASSPGFEGDYGYTF
DNA: TGTGCCAGCAGCCCCGGTTTTGAGGGTGACTATGGCTACACCTTC
J: TRBJ1-2
D: -
size: -
V: TRBV7-2

CDR3: CATSDPRTGNTGELFF
DNA: TGTGCCACCAGTGATCCGCGGACAGGGAACACCGGGGAGCTGTTTTTT
J: TRBJ2-2
D: TRBD1
size: once
V: TRBV24-1

CDR3: CASSTSPQGPSNQPQHF
DNA: TGTGCCAGCAGTACGAGTCCTCAGGGCCCTAGCAATCAGCCCCAGCATTTT
J: TRBJ1-5
D: -
size: -
V: TRBV6-2/TRBV6-3

CDR3: CASSLAGQGRETQYF
DNA: TGTGCCAGCAGCTTAGCGGGACAGGGGAGGGAGACCCAGTACTTC
J: TRBJ2-5
D: TRBD1
size: -
V: TRBV7-2

CDR3: CSVQSGTGMDMQYF
DNA: TGCAGCGTCCAGTCCGGGACAGGGATGGATATGCAGTATTTT
J: TRBJ2-3
D: TRBD1
size: -
V: TRBV29-1

CDR3: CASSLGGIISYEQYF
DNA: TGTGCCAGCAGTTTAGGGGGAATAATCTCCTACGAGCAGTACTTC
J: TRBJ2-7
D: -
size: many
V: TRBV28